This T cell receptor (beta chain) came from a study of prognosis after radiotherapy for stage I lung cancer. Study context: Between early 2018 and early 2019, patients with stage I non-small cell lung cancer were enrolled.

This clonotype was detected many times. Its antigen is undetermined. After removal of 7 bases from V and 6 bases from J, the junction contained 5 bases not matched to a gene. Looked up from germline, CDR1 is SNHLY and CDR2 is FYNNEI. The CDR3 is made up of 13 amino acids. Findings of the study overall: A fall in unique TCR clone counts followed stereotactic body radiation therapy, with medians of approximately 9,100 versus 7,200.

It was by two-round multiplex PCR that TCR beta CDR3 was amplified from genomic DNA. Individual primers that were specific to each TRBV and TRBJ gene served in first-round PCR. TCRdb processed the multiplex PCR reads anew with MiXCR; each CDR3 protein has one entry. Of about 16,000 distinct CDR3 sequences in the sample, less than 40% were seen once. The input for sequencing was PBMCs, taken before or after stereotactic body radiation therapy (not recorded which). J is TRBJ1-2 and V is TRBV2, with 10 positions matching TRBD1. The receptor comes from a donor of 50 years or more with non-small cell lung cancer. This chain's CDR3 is CASTTDRGDGYTF. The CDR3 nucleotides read TGTGCCAGCACCACGGACAGGGGGGATGGCTACACCTTC. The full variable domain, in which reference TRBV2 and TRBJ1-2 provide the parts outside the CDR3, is EPEVTQTPSHQVTQMGQEVILRCVPISNHLYFYWYRQILGQKVEFLVSFYNNEISEKSEIFDDQFSVERPDGSNFTLKIRSTKLEDSAMYFCASTTDRGDGYTFGSGTRLTVV.